This T cell receptor (beta chain) was recorded in a study of technical replicates of blood from a few donors. The data were produced by immunoSEQ multiplex PCR, yet TCRdb's version contains in-frame clones alone and is incomplete. This sample has under 90,000 clones, with 85% to 95% found just once. The CDR3 runs 15 residues. Per the germline V gene, CDR1 is SGDLS and CDR2 is YYNGEE. V lost 0 bases and J lost 5; bases outside the gene matches: 7. V and J are TRBV9 and TRBJ2-5, with TRBD2 matching over 7 bases. The material sequenced was T cells isolated from PBMCs. This sequence was found in a human donor in good health. The DNA for the CDR3 is TGTGCCAGCAGCGTAGGAGCGGGGCCGGGGGAGACCCAGTACTTC. Translating gives CASSVGAGPGETQYF.